A single T cell receptor beta chain is shown here with its context. These data belong to a study of T cell changes during pregnancy in multiple sclerosis. This CDR3 region has 18 residues. The repertoire was sequenced with immunoSEQ multiplex PCR; TCRdb's copy has only in-frame clones and lacks some. This table holds tens of thousands of clones, more than 75% found once. This chain links TRBV21-1 with TRBJ2-2; TRBD2 is the table's D call, not checked against the DNA. TRBV21-1 is designated a pseudogene. This specimen was CD8+ T cells from peripheral blood mononuclear cells, taken before pregnancy. The source is a female donor with multiple sclerosis, enrolled in a pregnancy study. Written as DNA, the CDR3 is TGTGCCAGCAGCAAGCAAAGCCTTGCTAGCGGGGGGCCAGGGGAGCTGTTTTTT. It encodes CASSKQSLASGGPGELFF.